This TCR beta chain comes out of a study of T cell repertoires in cytomegalovirus infection. Study as a whole: Both CMV infection and a matching HLA type were indicated by public TCR beta signatures.

Broader study findings: The study found HLA-C-restricted CMV-specific TCR beta clonotypes dominating the ex vivo response. Accumulated public TCR beta family frequency recognized individuals carrying CMV together with the relevant HLA.

TCRdb processed the reads anew with MiXCR; each CDR3 protein has one entry. The table has 200,000 or so distinct CDR3 sequences, approximately 19% seen once; the top ten hold just under 3%. V was cut by 1 base and J by 6 bases, with 9 bases left in between. Germline V CDR1 and CDR2: SGHTA, FQGNSA. This CDR3 is 14 amino acids long. This clonotype was observed at least ten times. What it binds is unknown. The chain couples TRBV7-2 to TRBJ2-2; D ambiguous. The sequencing sample was made of PBMCs. The clonotype comes from a human donor in good health (CMV status not recorded). Some clones in this sample may be carry-over from other donors' samples. For the CDR3, the DNA is TGTGCCAGCAGCTTAGGGCCCCGATCCGGGGAGCTGTTTTTT. Amino acids: CASSLGPRSGELFF.